Listed below are T cell receptor beta chains from one sample, sequenced in a study of metastatic and nonmetastatic thyroid tumors. TCRdb re-analyzed the PCR reads through MiXCR. The data contain about 32,000 clones, less than 20% of them singletons. The sequencing sample was made of blood. The origin of the receptors is a female donor with papillary thyroid cancer or a benign thyroid nodule (not recorded which). Some clones in this sample may be carry-over from other donors' samples. CDR3s include the opening cysteine and the closing phenylalanine or tryptophan. Each record gives: J gene, V gene, D gene, clone size, CDR3 protein, CDR3 DNA. D genes are given only for firm matches. Size tells how often a clone was seen (once, few, many) or the class of an expanded clone, and some rows leave it out.

>TRBJ2-7|TRBV5-1|.|many
CASSLVDSNEQYF
TGCGCCAGCAGCTTGGTGGACAGCAACGAGCAGTACTTC
>TRBJ2-2|TRBV28|.|few
CASSLRTAGELFF
TGTGCCAGCAGTTTAAGGACAGCCGGGGAGCTGTTTTTT
>TRBJ2-7|TRBV6-5|.|many
CASSYSIADAYEQYF
TGTGCCAGCAGTTACTCGATTGCAGATGCCTACGAGCAGTACTTC
>TRBJ1-2|TRBV16|.|.
CASSQSMTADGYTF
TGTGCCAGCAGCCAATCGATGACAGCCGATGGCTACACCTTC
>TRBJ1-2|TRBV28|TRBD1|many
CASSSYRQGAGGYTF
TGTGCCAGCAGTTCATACCGACAGGGGGCCGGCGGCTACACCTTC
>TRBJ1-6|TRBV5-4|.|many
CASSGAGTFNSPLHF
TGTGCCAGCAGCGGGGCAGGGACGTTCAATTCACCCCTCCACTTT
>TRBJ1-2|TRBV28|.|many
CASDAGMGYGYTF
TGTGCCAGCGACGCTGGGATGGGCTATGGCTACACCTTC
>TRBJ2-1|TRBV7-8|TRBD2|.
CASSLGGAGGPWDEQFF
TGTGCCAGCAGCTTAGGTGGAGCGGGAGGGCCATGGGATGAGCAGTTTTTC
>TRBJ1-3|TRBV28|.|many
CASSFAQLSGNTIYF
TGTGCCAGCAGTTTCGCACAACTCTCTGGAAACACCATATATTTT
>TRBJ1-6|TRBV2|.|many
CASSEIGGRGSPLHF
TGTGCCAGCAGTGAAATCGGGGGGCGAGGTTCACCCCTCCACTTT
>TRBJ1-2|TRBV29-1|TRBD1|.
CSVEAGGTGATRGYTF
TGCAGCGTTGAAGCGGGTGGGACAGGGGCGACTAGAGGCTACACCTTC
>TRBJ2-4|TRBV19|TRBD1|many
CASSNGQVAKNIQYF
TGTGCCAGTAGTAATGGACAGGTAGCCAAAAACATTCAGTACTTC
>TRBJ1-6|TRBV6-6|TRBD1|medium-sized
CASSYDPGQFNSPLHF
TGTGCCAGCAGTTACGACCCGGGACAGTTTAATTCACCCCTCCACTTT
>TRBJ1-1|TRBV6-7|.|.
CASIRGHGKAEAFF
TGTGCCAGCATTCGGGGACACGGTAAAGCTGAAGCTTTCTTT
>TRBJ1-1|TRBV28|TRBD1|many
CASSLLETGGAFF
TGTGCCAGCAGTTTACTAGAGACAGGGGGAGCTTTCTTT
>TRBJ1-4|TRBV20-1|.|many
CSASGRNEKLFF
TGCAGTGCTAGTGGCAGAAATGAAAAACTGTTTTTT